This T cell receptor beta chain was recovered during a study of blood T cell repertoires in COVID-19. Overall study: Samples representing acute and convalescent COVID-19 were sourced from the United States, Italy and Spain.

Clones were read by immunoSEQ multiplex PCR, and TCRdb kept only the in-frame ones, dropping some. Of over 200,000 clones listed, roughly four fifths are singletons. The source is a middle-aged woman with acute or convalescent COVID-19. The sequencing input was peripheral blood.

This chain's CDR3 is CASSEGAVSNQPQHF. Written as DNA, the CDR3 is TGTGCCAGCAGTGAGGGGGCCGTAAGCAATCAGCCCCAGCATTTT. The chain recombines TRBV6-1 with TRBJ1-5, with D possibly being TRBD1 (6 bases). The germline gives CDR1 MNHNS, CDR2 SASEGT. Trimming removed 3 bases at V and 1 base at J, with 10 bases between. The CDR3 is 15 amino acids.